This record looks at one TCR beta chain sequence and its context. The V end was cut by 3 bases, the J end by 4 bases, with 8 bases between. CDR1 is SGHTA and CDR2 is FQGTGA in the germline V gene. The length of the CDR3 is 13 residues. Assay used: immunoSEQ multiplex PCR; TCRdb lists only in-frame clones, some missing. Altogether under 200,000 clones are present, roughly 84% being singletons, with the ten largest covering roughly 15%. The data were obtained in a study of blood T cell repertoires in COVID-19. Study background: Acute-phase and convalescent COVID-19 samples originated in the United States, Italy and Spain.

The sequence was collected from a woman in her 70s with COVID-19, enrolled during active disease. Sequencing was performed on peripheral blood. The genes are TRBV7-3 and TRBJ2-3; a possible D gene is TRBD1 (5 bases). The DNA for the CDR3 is TGTGCCAGCAGCTTCGGACAATCAGATACGCAGTATTTT. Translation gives CASSFGQSDTQYF.